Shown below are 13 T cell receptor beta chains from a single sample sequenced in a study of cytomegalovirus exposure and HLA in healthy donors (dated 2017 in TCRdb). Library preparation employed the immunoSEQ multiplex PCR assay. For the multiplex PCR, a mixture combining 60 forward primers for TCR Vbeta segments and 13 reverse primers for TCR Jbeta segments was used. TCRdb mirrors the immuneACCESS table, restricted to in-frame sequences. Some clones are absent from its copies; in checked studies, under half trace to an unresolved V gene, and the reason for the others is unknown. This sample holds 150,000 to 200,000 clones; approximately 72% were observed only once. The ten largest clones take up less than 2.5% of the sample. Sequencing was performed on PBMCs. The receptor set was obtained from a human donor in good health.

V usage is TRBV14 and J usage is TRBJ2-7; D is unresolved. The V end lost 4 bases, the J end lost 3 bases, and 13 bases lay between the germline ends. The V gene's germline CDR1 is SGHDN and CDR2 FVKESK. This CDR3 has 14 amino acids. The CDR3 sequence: CASSLDHSGYEQYF. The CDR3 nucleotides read TGTGCCAGCAGCCTAGACCACAGTGGCTACGAGCAGTACTTC.

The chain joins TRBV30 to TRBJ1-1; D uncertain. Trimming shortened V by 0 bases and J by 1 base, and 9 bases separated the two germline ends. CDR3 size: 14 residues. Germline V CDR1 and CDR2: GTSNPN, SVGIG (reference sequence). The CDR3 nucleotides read TGTGCCTGGAGTGTACACGGCGGGAACACTGAAGCTTTCTTT. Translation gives CAWSVHGGNTEAFF.

CDR3 sequence: CASSQATEQETQYF. The CDR3 nucleotides are TGCGCCAGCAGCCAAGCGACAGAACAAGAGACCCAGTACTTC. This chain joins TRBV4-1 and TRBJ2-5; D perhaps matches TRBD1 (5 bases). Germline CDR1 and CDR2: MGHRA and YSYEKL. CDR3 length: 14 amino acids. Trimming removed 1 base from V and 2 bases from J, with 8 bases in between.

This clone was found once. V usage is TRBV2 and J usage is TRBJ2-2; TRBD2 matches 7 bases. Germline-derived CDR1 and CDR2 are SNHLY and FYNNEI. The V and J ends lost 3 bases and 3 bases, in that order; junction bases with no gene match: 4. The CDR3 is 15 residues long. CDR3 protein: CASSEGGRDTGELFF. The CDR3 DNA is TGTGCCAGCAGTGAGGGAGGGCGGGACACCGGGGAGCTGTTTTTT.

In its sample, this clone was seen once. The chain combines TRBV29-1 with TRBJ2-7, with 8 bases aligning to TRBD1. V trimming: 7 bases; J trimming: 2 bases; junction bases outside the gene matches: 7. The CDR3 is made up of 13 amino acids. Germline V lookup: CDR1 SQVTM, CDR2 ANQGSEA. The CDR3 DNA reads TGCAGCGCTAGGACAGGGACCCCCTACGAGCAGTACTTC. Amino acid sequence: CSARTGTPYEQYF.

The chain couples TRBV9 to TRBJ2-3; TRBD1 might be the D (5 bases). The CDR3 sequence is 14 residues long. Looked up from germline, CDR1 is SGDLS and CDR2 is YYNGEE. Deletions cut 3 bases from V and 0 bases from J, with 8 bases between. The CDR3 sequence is CASSARQSTDTQYF. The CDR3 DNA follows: TGTGCCAGCAGCGCCCGACAGAGCACAGATACGCAGTATTTT.

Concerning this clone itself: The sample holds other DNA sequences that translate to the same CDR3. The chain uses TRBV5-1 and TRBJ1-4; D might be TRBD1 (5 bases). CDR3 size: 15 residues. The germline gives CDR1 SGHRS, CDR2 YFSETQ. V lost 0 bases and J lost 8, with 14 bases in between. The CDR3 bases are TGCGCCAGCAGCTTGGGGGCAGGGAGGGACGAAAAACTGTTTTTT. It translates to CASSLGAGRDEKLFF.

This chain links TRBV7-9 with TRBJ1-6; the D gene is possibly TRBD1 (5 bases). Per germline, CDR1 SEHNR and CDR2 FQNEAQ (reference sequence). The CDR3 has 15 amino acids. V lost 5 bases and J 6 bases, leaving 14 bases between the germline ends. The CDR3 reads CASSAQGTVNSPLHF. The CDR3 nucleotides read TGTGCCAGCAGCGCCCAGGGTACCGTTAATTCACCCCTCCACTTT.

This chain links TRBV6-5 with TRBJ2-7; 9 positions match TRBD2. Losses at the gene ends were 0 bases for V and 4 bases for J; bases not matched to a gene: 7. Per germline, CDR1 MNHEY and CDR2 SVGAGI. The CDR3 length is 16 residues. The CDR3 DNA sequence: TGTGCCAGCAGTTACTCGAGGCCGAGCGGGGGGTACGAGCAGTACTTC. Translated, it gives CASSYSRPSGGYEQYF.

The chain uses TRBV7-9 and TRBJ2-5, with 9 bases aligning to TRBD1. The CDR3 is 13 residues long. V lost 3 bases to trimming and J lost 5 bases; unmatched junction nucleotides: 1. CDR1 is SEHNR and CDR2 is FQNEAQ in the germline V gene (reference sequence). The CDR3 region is CASSFDRGETQYF. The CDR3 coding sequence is TGTGCCAGCAGCTTCGACAGGGGGGAGACCCAGTACTTC.

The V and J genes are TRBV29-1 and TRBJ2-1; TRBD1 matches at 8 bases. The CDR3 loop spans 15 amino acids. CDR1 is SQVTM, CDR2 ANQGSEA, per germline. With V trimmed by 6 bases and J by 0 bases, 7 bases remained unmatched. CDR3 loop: CSVLDRGRSYNEQFF. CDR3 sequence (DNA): TGCAGCGTACTCGACAGGGGCCGCTCCTACAATGAGCAGTTCTTC.

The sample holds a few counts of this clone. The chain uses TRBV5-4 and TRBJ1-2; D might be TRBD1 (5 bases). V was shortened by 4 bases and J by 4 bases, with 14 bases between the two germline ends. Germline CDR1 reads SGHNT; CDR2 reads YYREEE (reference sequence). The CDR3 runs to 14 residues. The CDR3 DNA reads TGTGCCAGCAGCCGAATACAGGACCTCTATGGCTACACCTTC. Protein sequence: CASSRIQDLYGYTF.

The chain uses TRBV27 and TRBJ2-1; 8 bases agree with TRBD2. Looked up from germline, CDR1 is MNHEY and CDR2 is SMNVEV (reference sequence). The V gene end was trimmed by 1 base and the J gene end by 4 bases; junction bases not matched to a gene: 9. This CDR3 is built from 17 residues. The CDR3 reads CASSLLGGRGVYNEQFF. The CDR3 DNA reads TGTGCCAGCAGTTTATTGGGGGGGCGGGGGGTGTACAATGAGCAGTTCTTC.